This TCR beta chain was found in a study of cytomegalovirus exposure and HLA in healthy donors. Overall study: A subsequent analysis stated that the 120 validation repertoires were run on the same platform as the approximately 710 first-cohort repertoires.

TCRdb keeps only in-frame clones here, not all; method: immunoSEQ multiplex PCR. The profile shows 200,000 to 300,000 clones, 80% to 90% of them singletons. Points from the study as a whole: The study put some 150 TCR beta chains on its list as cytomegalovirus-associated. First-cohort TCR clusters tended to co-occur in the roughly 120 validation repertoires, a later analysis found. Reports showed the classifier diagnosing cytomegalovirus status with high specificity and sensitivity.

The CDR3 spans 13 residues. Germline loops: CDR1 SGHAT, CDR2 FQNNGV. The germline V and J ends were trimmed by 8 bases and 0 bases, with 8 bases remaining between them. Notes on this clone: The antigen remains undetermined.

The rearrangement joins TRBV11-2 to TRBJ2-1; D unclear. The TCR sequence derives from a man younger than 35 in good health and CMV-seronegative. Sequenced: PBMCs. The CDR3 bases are TGTGCCAGCCGCCGGAGCTCCTACAATGAGCAGTTCTTC. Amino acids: CASRRSSYNEQFF.